The 3 T cell receptor beta chains below all came from one sample that was sequenced in a study of T cells in Graves' hyperthyroidism and ophthalmopathy. Amplification yielded TCR beta CDR3 regions, with RNA transcripts as the source. RT-PCR in the first round (using the HTBI primer set) targeted the TCR CDR3. In TCRdb, the multiplex PCR reads were re-called with MiXCR into one record per CDR3 protein. There are about 770,000 distinct CDR3 sequences in the sample; 18% occur only once, and about a sixth lies in the top ten. The specimen was blood. The receptor set was obtained from a woman aged 50 to 60 with Graves' hyperthyroidism that later progressed to Graves' ophthalmopathy.

This clonotype was observed a few times. The junction differs from germline at one of its ends, possibly a read error. The chain couples TRBV3-1 to TRBJ1-1; possibly TRBD1 for D (5 bases). The CDR3 is made up of 15 amino acids. The germline V gene has CDR1 LGHDT and CDR2 YNNKEL (reference sequence). CDR3 sequence: CASSPVYRFGTEASF. Written as DNA, the CDR3 is TGTGCCAGCAGCCCCGTCTACAGGTTCGGGACTGAAGCTTCCTTT.

This clonotype was seen repeatedly, ten times or more. CDR3 sequence (DNA): TGTGCCAGCAGTTACTTCAGGGGCTATGAGCAGTTCTTC. Translating gives CASSYFRGYEQFF. The rearrangement uses TRBV6-5 and TRBJ2-1; a weak D match, TRBD1 (6 bases). V was trimmed by 1 base and J by 8 bases, leaving 9 bases between them. CDR3 length equals 13 residues. Germline V gives CDR1 MNHEY, CDR2 SVGAGI.

J is TRBJ1-2 and V is TRBV7-6; D not certain. This CDR3 region has 16 residues. V was trimmed by 1 base and J by 4 bases, leaving 16 bases between them. Germline assignment: CDR1 SGHVS and CDR2 FNYEAQ. The CDR3 nucleotides are TGTGCCAGCAGCTTAGAGGCGGACGACCTAATCTATGGCTACACCTTC. Encoded protein: CASSLEADDLIYGYTF.